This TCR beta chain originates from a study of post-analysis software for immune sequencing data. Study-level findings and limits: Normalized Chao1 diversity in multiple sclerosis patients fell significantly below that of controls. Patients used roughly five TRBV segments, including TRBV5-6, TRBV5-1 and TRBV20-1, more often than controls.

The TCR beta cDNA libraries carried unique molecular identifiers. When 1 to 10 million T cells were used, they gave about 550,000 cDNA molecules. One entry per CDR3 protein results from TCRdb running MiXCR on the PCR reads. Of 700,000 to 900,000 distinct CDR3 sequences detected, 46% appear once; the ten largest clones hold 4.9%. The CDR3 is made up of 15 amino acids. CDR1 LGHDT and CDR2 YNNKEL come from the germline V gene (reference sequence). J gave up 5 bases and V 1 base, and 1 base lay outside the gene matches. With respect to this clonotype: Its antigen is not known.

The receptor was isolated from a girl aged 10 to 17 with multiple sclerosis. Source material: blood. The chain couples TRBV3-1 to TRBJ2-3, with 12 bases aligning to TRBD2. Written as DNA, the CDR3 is TGTGCCAGCAGCCAAGCGGGACTAGCGGGAGATACGCAGTATTTT. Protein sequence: CASSQAGLAGDTQYF.